This T cell receptor (beta chain) came from a study of T-cell reconstitution after alpha-beta-depleted transplantation in children (TCRdb year 2016). At the level of the whole study: Using TCR repertoire profiling, the study followed T-cell immune reconstitution in a quantitative way in children after TCRalphabeta/CD19-depleted allogeneic hematopoietic cell transplantation. Points the paper makes about the study in general: Over the following months the frequencies of hyperexpanded clones went down, and after one year T-cell counts and TCRbeta diversity were mostly credited to newly produced T cells. In some patients, the high TCRbeta diversity seen at day 60 was put down to recipient T cells and intrathymic progenitors that had survived conditioning. About two months after transplant, the apparently early recovery of alphabetaT-cell counts reportedly depended on just several hundred clones that had expanded rapidly and came from non-depleted graft cells.

The library was obtained by PCR. Instrument on record: Illumina HiSeq 2500. Molecular barcoding was employed in the preparation of TCR libraries, with unique molecular identifiers being used to normalize TCRbeta repertoire quantification. Using fastp at Q25 and MiXCR, TCRdb reprocessed the public reads and kept productive beta chains. Rows are unified per CDR3 protein, each entry keeping the most common DNA and genes. The sample table lists 600,000 to 800,000 distinct CDR3 sequences, around 13% of them with a count of one. Together, the top ten hold around 0.8% of the sample. As concerns this clonotype: Its antigen is unknown. Nothing much larger sits one base from this clone, and base qualities are not available.

The treatment or condition tag for this specimen amounts to: allogeneic hematopoietic cell transplantation with graft depleted of TCRalphabeta T cells and CD19 B cells. The children who served as transplant recipients had been given grafts of TCRalphabeta/CD19-depleted allogeneic hematopoietic cells. The CDR3 runs 14 residues from the cysteine to the phenylalanine. Kept here is only the CDR3 DNA, which spans 42 bases and is read in frame from base 1. As encoded in the germline V gene, CDR1 is SGHTA while CDR2 is FQGNSA. V trim: 2 bases; J trim: 6 bases; unmatched bases: 3. This receptor chain uses TRBV7-2 and TRBJ2-1, and 8 junction bases match TRBD2. The source was PBMCs, collected before TCRalphabeta/CD19-depleted stem cell transplant. This clonotype was obtained from a girl aged 2 to 10 with congenital amegakaryocytic thrombocytopenia, due to receive a stem cell transplant. CDR3 loop: CASSLLSGANEQFF. In nucleotide form, the sequence is TGTGCCAGCAGCTTACTTAGCGGGGCCAATGAGCAGTTCTTC.